What follows is one T cell receptor (beta chain) and its context. The sample belongs to a study of blood T cell repertoires in COVID-19. Study at large: Sample material is recorded as cDNA or gDNA derived from T cells, B-cell-depleted T cells, or PBMCs.

In the authors' methods: Amplifying reference gene primers gave estimates of nucleated cell counts. Some clones are missing from TCRdb's copy, which holds only in-frame ones; the method was immunoSEQ multiplex PCR. V and J calls and clone size are those listed in that table; D and trimming were worked out from the DNA. The sample lists about 100,000 clones; about nine tenths were seen once. V lost 5 bases to trimming and J lost 1 base, with 4 bases between them. Germline CDR1 is KGHDR and CDR2 is SFDVKD. This CDR3 comprises 12 residues. V and J are TRBV24-1 and TRBJ2-5; D gene ambiguous. This receptor was obtained from a man aged 45-65 years with acute or convalescent COVID-19. The sample taken for sequencing was peripheral blood. The DNA for the CDR3 is TGTGCCACCAGTGGCGTCCAAGAGACCCAGTACTTC. This translates into CATSGVQETQYF.